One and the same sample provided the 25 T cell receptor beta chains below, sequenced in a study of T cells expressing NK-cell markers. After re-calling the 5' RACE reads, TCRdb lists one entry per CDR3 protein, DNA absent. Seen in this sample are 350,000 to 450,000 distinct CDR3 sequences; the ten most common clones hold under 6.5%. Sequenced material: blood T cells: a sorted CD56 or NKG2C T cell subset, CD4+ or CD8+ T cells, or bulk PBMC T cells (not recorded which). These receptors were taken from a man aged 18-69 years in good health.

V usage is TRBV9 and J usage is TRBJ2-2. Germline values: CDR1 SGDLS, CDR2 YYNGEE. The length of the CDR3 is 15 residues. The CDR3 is CASSTRPIRSGELFF.

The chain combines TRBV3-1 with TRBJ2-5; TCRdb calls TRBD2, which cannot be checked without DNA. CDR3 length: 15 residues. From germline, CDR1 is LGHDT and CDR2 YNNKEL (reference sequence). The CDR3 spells CASSQVGGLAETQYF.

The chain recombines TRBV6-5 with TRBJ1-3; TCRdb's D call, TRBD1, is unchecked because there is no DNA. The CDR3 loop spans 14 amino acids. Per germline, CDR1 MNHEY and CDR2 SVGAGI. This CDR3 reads CASSYGTPGNTIYF.

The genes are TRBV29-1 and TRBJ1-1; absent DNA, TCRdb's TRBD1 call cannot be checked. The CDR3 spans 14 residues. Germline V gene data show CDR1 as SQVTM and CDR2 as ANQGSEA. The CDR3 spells CSVTTGQKNTEAFF. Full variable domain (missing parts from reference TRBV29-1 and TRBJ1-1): SAVISQKPSRDICQRGTSLTIQCQVDSQVTMMFWYRQQPGQSLTLIATANQGSEATYESGFVIDKFPISRPNLTFSTLTVSNMSPEDSSIYLCSVTTGQKNTEAFFGQGTRLTVV.

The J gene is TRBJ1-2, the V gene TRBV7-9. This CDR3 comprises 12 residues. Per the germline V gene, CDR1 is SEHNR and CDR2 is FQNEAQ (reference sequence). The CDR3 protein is CASSSRGIGYTF.

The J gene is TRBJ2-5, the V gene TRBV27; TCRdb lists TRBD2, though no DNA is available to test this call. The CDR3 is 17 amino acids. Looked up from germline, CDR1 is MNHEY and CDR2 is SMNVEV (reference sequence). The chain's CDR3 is CASSFSRLAGAQETQYF.

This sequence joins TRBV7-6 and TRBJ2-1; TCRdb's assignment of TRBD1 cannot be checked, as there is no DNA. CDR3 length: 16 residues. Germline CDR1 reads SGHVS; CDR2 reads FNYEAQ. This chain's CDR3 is CASSLDGTGHGGEQFF.

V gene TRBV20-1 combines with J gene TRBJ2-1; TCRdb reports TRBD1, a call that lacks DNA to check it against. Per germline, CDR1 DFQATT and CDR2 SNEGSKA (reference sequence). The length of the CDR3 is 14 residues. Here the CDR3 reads CSAPDSQAYNEQFF.

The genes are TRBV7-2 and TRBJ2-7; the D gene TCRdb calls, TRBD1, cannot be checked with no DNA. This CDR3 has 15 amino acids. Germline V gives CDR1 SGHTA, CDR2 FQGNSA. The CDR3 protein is CASSFPRTGEYEQYF. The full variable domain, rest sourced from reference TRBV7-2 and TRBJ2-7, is GAGVSQSPSNKVTEKGKDVELRCDPISGHTALYWYRQSLGQGLEFLIYFQGNSAPDKSGLPSDRFSAERTGGSVSTLTIQRTQQEDSAVYLCASSFPRTGEYEQYFGPGTRLTVT.

CDR3 protein: CASSWDKTSGGWTQYF. This chain connects TRBV5-1 to TRBJ2-5; absent DNA, TCRdb's TRBD2 call cannot be checked. The CDR3 loop spans 16 amino acids. Germline values: CDR1 SGHRS, CDR2 YFSETQ.

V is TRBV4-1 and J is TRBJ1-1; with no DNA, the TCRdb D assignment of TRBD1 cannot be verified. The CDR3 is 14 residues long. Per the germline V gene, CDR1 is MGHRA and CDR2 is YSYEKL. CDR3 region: CASSSVGGYTEAFF.

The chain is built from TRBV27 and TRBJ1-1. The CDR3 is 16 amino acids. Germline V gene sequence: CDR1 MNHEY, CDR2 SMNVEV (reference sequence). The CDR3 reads CASSLSTRRMNTEAFF.

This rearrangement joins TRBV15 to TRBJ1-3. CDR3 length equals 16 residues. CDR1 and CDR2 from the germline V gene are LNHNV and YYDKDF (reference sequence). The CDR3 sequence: CATSGSWTSSGNTIYF.

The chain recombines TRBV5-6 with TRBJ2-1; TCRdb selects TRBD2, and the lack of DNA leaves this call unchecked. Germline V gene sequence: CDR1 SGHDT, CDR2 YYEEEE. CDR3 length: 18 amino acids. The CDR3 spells CASSLAQSRTSGYNEQFF.

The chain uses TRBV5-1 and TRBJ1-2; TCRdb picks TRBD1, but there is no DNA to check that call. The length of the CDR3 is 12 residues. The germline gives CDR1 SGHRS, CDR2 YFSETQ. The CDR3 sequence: CASRDRLYGYTF.

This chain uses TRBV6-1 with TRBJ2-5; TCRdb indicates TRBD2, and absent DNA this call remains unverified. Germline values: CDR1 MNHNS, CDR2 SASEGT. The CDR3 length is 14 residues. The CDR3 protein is CASRRGSSRETQYF.

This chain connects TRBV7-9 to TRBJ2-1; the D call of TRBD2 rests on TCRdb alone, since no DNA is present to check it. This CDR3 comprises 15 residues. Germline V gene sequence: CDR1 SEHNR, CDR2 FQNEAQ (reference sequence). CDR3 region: CASSLVLAGVFEQFF.

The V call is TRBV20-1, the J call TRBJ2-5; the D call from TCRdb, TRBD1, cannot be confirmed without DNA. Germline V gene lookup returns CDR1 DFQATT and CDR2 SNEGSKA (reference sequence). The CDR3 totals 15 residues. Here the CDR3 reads CSSPLYGQGQETQYF.

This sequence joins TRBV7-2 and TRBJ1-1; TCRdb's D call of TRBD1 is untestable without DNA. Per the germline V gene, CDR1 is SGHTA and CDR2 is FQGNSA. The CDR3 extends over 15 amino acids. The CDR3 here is CASSSGQPFTTEAFF. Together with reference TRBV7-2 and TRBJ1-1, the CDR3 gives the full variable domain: GAGVSQSPSNKVTEKGKDVELRCDPISGHTALYWYRQSLGQGLEFLIYFQGNSAPDKSGLPSDRFSAERTGGSVSTLTIQRTQQEDSAVYLCASSSGQPFTTEAFFGQGTRLTVV.

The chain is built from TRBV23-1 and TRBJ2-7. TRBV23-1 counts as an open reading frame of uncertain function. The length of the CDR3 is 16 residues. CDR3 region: CASSQYYSNFSYEQYF.

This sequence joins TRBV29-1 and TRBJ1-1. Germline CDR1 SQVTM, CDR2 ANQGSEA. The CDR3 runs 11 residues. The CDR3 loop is CSVLRTTGAFF.

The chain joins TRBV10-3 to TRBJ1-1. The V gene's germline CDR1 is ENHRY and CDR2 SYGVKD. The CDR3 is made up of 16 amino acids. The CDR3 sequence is CAISGRLTLMNTEAFF.

CDR3: CASQFGGNTGELFF. The J gene is TRBJ2-2, the V gene TRBV6-1; the TCRdb D gene call, TRBD1, has no DNA to confirm it. The CDR3 has 14 amino acids. Germline CDR1 and CDR2: MNHNS and SASEGT.

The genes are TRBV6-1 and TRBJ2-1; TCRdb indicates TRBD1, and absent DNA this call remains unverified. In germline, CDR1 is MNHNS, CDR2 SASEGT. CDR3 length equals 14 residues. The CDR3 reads CASSRRDRSNEQFF.

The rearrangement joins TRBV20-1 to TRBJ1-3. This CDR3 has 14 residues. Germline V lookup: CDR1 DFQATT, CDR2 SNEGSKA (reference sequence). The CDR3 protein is CSASGQGRRDTIYF.